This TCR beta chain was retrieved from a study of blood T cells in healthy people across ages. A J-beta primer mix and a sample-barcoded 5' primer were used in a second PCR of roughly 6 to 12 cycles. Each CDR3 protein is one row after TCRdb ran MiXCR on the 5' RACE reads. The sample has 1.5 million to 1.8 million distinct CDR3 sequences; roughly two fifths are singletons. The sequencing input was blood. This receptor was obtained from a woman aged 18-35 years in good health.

CDR3 sequence (DNA): TGTGCCAGCGGCTCATACCGCACTCAACGAGGCGGGTTCACAGATACGCAGTATTTT. It yields the protein CASGSYRTQRGGFTDTQYF. The chain links TRBV11-2 to TRBJ2-3; D perhaps matches TRBD2 (5 bases). This CDR3 is 19 amino acids long. Trimming left V 8 bases short and J 2 bases short, with 29 bases between. Germline V gene data show CDR1 as SGHAT and CDR2 as FQNNGV.